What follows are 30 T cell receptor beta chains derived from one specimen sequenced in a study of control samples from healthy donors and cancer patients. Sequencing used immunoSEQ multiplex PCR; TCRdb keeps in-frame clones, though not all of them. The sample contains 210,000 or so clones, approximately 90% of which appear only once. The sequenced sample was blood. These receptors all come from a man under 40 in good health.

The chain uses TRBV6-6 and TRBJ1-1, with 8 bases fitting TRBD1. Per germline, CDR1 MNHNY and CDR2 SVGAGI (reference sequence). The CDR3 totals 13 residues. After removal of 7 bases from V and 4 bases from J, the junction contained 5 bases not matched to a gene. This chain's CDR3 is CASTRGQTTEAFF. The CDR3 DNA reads TGTGCCAGCACCAGGGGGCAGACCACTGAAGCTTTCTTT.

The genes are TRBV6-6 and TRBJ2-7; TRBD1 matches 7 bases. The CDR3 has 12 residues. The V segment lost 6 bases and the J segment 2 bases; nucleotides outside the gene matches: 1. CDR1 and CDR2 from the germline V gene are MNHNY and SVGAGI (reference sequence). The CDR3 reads CASRTGTYEQYF. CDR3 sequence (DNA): TGTGCCAGCAGGACAGGGACCTACGAGCAGTACTTC.

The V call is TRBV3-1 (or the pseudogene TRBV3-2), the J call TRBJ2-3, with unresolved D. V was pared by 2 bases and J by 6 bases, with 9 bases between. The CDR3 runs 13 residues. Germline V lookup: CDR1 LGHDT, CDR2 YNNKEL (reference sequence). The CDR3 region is CASSQPGRDTQYF. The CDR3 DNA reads TGTGCCAGCAGCCAACCCGGTCGGGATACGCAGTATTTT.

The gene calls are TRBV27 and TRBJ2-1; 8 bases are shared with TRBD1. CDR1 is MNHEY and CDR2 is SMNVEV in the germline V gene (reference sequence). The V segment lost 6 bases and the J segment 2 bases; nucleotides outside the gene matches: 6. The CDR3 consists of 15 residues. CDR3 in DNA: TGTGCCAGCAGCTTGGACAGGGAGACCTACAATGAGCAGTTCTTC. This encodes CASSLDRETYNEQFF.

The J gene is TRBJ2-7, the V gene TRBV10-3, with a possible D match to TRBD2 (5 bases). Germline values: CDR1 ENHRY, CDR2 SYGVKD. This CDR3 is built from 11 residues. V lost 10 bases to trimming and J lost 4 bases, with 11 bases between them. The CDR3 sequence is CATREGYEQYF. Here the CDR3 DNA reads TGTGCCACCCGAGAGGGTTACGAGCAGTACTTC.

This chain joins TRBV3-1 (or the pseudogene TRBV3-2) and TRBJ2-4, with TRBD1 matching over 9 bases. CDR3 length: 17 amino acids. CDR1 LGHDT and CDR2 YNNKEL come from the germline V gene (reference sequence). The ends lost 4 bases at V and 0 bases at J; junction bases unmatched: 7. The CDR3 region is CASSPTQGALAKNIQYF. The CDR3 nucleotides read TGTGCCAGCAGCCCGACACAGGGGGCCCTAGCCAAAAACATTCAGTACTTC.

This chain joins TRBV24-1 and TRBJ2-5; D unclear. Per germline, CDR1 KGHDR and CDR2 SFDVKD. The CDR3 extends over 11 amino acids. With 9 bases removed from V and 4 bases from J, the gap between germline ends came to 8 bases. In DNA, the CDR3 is TGTGCCACCTCTGTAGGAGAGACCCAGTACTTC. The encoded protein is CATSVGETQYF.

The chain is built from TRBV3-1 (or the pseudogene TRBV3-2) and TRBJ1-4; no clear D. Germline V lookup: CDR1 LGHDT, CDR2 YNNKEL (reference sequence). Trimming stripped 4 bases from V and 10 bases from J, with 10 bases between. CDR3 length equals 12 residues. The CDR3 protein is CASSRNDGKLFF. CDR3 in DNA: TGTGCCAGCAGCCGGAACGACGGAAAACTGTTTTTT.

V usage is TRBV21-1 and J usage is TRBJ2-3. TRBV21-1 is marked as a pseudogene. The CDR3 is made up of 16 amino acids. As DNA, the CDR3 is TGTGCCAGCAGCAAAGCGCTCACGGACCTCACAGATACGCAGTATTTT. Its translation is CASSKALTDLTDTQYF.

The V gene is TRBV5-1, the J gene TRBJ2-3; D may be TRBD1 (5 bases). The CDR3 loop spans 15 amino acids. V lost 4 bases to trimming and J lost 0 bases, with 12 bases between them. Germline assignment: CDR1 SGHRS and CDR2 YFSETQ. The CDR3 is CASSPRDPSTDTQYF. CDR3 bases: TGCGCCAGCAGCCCCAGGGATCCTAGCACAGATACGCAGTATTTT. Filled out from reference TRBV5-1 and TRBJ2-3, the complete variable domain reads KAGVTQTPRYLIKTRGQQVTLSCSPISGHRSVSWYQQTPGQGLQFLFEYFSETQRNKGNFPGRFSGRQFSNSRSEMNVSTLELGDSALYLCASSPRDPSTDTQYFGPGTRLTVL.

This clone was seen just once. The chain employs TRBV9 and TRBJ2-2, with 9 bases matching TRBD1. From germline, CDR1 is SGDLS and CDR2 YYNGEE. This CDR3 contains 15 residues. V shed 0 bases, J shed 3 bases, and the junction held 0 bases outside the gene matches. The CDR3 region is CASSVGTGDTGELFF. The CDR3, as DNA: TGTGCCAGCAGCGTAGGGACAGGGGACACCGGGGAGCTGTTTTTT. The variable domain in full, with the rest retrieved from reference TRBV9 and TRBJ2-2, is DSGVTQTPKHLITATGQRVTLRCSPRSGDLSVYWYQQSLDQGLQFLIQYYNGEERAKGNILERFSAQQFPDLHSELNLSSLELGDSALYFCASSVGTGDTGELFFGEGSRLTVL.

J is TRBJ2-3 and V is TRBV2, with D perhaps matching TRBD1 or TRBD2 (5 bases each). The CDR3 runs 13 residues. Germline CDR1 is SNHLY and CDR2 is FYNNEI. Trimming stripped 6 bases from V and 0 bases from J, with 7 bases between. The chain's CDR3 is CASSRDSTDTQYF. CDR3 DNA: TGTGCCAGCAGCCGGGACAGCACAGATACGCAGTATTTT.

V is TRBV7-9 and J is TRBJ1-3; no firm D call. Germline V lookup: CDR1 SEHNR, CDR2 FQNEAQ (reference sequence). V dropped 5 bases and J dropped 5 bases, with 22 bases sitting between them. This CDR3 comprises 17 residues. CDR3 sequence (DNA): TGTGCCAGCAGCGAGACCAAGGGAAATCTTAATAGAAACACCATATATTTT. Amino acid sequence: CASSETKGNLNRNTIYF.

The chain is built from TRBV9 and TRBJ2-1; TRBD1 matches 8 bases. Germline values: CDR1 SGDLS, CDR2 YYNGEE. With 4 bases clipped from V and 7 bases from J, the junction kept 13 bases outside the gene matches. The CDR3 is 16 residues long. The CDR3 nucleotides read TGTGCCAGCAGCCCACAGACAGGGGCGACAGGAAATGAGCAGTTCTTC. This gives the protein CASSPQTGATGNEQFF.

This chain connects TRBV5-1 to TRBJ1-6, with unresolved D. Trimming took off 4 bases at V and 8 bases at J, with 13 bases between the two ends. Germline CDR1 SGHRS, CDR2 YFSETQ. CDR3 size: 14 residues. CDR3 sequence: CASSTRGGDSPLHF. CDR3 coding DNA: TGCGCCAGCAGCACTCGGGGAGGTGATTCACCCCTCCACTTT.

The CDR3 coding sequence is TGTGCCAGCAGCTTGATAGGGTTAGGGCAGCCCCAGCATTTT. Its translation: CASSLIGLGQPQHF. V and J are TRBV11-2 and TRBJ1-5; D is ambiguous. V was shortened by 3 bases and J by 7 bases, with 13 bases between the two germline ends. The CDR3 is 14 residues long. CDR1 and CDR2 (germline): SGHAT, FQNNGV. Complete variable domain (other parts from reference TRBV11-2 and TRBJ1-5): EAGVAQSPRYKIIEKRQSVAFWCNPISGHATLYWYQQILGQGPKLLIQFQNNGVVDDSQLPKDRFSAERLKGVDSTLKIQPAKLEDSAVYLCASSLIGLGQPQHFGDGTRLSIL.

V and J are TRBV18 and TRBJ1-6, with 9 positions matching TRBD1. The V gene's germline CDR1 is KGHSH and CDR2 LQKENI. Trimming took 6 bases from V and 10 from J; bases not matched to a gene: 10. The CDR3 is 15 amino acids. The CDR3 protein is CASSYGTGIGSPLHF. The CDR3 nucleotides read TGTGCCAGCTCGTACGGGACAGGGATAGGCTCACCCCTCCACTTT.

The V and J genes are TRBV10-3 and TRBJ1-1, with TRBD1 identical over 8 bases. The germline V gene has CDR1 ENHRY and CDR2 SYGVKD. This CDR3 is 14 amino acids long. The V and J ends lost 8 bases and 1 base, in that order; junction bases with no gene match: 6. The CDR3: CAIAGTGANTEAFF. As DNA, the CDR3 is TGTGCCATCGCAGGGACAGGCGCGAACACTGAAGCTTTCTTT.

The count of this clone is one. The CDR3: CASSLGVRTGINEQFF. DNA of the CDR3: TGCGCCAGCAGCTTGGGAGTTCGGACAGGGATCAATGAGCAGTTCTTC. The chain recombines TRBV5-1 with TRBJ2-1; 8 bases match TRBD1. Germline V CDR1 and CDR2: SGHRS, YFSETQ. After removal of 0 bases from V and 6 bases from J, the junction contained 8 bases not matched to a gene. The CDR3 covers 16 residues.

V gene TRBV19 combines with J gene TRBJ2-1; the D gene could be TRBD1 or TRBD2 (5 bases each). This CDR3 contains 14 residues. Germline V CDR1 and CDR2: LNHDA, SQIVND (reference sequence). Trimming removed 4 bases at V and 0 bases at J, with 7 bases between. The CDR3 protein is CASSKRGSYNEQFF. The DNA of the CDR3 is TGTGCCAGTAGTAAGAGGGGCTCCTACAATGAGCAGTTCTTC.

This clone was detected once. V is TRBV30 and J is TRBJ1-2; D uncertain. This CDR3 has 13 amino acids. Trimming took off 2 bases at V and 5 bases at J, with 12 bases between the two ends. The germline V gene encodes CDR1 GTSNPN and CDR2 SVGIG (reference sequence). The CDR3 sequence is CAWSLAIQYGYTF. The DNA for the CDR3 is TGTGCCTGGAGTTTAGCCATCCAGTATGGCTACACCTTC.

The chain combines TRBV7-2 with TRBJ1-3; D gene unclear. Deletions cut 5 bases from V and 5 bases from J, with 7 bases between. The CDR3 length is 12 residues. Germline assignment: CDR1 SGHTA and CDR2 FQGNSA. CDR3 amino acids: CASSRTRNTIYF. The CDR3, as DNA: TGTGCCAGCAGCCGAACCAGAAACACCATATATTTT. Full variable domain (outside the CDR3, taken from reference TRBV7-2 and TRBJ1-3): GAGVSQSPSNKVTEKGKDVELRCDPISGHTALYWYRQSLGQGLEFLIYFQGNSAPDKSGLPSDRFSAERTGGSVSTLTIQRTQQEDSAVYLCASSRTRNTIYFGEGSWLTVV.

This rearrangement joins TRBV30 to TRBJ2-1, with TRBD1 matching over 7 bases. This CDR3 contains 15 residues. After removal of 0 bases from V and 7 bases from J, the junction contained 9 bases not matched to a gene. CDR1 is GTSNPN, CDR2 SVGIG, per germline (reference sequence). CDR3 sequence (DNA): TGTGCCTGGAGTGTCTCCAACAACAGGGGTAATGAGCAGTTCTTC. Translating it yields CAWSVSNNRGNEQFF.

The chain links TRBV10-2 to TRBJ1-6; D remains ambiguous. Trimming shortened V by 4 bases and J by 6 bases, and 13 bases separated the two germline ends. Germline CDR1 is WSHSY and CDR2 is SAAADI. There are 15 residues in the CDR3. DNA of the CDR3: TGCGCCAGCAGTGTCGAAACAACCAGTAATTCACCCCTCCACTTT. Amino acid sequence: CASSVETTSNSPLHF.

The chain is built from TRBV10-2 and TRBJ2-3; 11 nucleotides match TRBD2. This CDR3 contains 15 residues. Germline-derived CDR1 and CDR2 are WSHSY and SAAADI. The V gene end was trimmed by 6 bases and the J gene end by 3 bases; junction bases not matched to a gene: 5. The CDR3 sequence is CASRRLAGRTDTQYF. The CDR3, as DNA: TGCGCCAGCAGACGACTAGCGGGGAGGACAGATACGCAGTATTTT.

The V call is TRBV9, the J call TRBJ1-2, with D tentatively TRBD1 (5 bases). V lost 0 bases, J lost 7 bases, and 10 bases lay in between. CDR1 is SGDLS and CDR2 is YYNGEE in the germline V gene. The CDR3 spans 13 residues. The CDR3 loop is CASSVGAGSGYTF. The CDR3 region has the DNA TGTGCCAGCAGCGTAGGGGCAGGGTCTGGCTACACCTTC.

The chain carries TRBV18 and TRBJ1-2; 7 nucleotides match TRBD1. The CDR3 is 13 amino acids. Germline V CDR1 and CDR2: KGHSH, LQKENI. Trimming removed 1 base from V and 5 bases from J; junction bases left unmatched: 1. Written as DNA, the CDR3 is TGTGCCAGCTCACCACGGACAGGTTATGGCTACACCTTC. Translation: CASSPRTGYGYTF. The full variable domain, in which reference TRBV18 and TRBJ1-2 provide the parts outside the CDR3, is NAGVMQNPRHLVRRRGQEARLRCSPMKGHSHVYWYRQLPEEGLKFMVYLQKENIIDESGMPKERFSAEFPKEGPSILRIQQVVRGDSAAYFCASSPRTGYGYTFGSGTRLTVV.

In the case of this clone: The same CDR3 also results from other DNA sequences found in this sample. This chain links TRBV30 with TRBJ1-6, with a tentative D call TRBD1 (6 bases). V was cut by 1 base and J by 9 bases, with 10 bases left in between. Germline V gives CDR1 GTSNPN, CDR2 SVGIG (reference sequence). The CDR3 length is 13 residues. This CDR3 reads CAWSEGGRSPLHF. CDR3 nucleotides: TGTGCCTGGAGTGAGGGGGGGCGTTCACCCCTCCACTTT.

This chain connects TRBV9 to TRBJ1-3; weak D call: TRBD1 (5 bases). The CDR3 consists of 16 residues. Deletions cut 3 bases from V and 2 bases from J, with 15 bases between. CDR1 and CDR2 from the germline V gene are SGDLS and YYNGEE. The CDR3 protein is CASSATPPGAGNTIYF. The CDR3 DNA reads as TGTGCCAGCAGCGCCACCCCCCCGGGGGCTGGAAACACCATATATTTT.

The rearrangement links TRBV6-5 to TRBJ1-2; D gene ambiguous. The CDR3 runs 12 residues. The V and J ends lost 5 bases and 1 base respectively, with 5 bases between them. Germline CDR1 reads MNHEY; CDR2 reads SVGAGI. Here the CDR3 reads CASSQSNYGYTF. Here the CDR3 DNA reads TGTGCCAGCAGTCAGAGTAACTATGGCTACACCTTC.